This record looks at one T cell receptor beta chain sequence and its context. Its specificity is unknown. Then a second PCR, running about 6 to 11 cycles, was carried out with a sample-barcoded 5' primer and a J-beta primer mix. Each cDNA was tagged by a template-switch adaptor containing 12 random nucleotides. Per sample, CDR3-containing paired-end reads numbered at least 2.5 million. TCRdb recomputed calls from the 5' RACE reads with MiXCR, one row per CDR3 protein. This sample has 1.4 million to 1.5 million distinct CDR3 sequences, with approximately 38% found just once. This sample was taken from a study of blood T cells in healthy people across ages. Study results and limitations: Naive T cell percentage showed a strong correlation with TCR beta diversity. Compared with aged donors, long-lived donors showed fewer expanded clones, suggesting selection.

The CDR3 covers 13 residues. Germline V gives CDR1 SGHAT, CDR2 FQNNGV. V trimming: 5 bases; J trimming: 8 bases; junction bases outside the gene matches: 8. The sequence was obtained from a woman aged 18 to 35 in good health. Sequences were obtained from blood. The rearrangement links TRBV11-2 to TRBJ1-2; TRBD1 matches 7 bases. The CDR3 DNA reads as TGTGCCAGCAGCCCAGAGACAGGGATCGGCTACACCTTC. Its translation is CASSPETGIGYTF.